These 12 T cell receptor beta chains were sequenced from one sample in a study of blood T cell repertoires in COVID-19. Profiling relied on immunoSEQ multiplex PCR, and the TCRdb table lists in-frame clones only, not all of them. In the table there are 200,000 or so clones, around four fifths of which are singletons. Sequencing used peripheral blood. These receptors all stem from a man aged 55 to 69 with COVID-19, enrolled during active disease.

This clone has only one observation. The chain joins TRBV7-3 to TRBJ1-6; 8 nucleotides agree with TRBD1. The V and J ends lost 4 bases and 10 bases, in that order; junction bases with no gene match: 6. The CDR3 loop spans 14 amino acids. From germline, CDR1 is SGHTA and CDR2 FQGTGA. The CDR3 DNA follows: TGTGCCAGCAGCTCTGGACAGGGAGGATCACCCCTCCACTTT. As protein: CASSSGQGGSPLHF.

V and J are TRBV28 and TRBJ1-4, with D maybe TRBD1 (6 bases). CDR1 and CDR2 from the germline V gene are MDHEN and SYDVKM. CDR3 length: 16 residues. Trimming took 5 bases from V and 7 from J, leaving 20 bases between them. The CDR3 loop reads CASSPPLVAGVEKLFF. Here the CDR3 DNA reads TGTGCCAGCAGTCCCCCTTTGGTGGCAGGGGTTGAAAAACTGTTTTTT.

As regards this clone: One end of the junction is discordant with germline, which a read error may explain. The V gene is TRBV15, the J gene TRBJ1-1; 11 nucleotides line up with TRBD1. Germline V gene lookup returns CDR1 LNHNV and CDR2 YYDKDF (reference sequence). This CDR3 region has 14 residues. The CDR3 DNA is TGTGCCACCAGCTCCCGGGACAGGGGGTTAGAAGGCCTCTTT. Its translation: CATSSRDRGLEGLF.

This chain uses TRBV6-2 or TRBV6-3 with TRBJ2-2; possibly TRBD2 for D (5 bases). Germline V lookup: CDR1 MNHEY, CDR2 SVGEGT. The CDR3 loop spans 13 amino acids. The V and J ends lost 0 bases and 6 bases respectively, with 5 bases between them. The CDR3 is CASSYSEAGELFF. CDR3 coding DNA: TGTGCCAGCAGTTACTCGGAGGCCGGGGAGCTGTTTTTT.

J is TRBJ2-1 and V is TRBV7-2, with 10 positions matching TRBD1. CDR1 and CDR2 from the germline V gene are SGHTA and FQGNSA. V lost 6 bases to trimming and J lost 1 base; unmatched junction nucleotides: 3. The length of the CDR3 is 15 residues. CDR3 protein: CASSAGQGSYNEQFF. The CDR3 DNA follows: TGTGCCAGCAGTGCGGGACAGGGGTCCTACAATGAGCAGTTCTTC.

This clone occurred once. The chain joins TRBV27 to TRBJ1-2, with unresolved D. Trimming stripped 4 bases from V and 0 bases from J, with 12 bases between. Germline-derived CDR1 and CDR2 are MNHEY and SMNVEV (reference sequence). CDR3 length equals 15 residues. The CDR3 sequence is CASSSRGQPNYGYTF. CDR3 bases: TGTGCCAGCAGTTCTCGCGGCCAGCCTAACTATGGCTACACCTTC.

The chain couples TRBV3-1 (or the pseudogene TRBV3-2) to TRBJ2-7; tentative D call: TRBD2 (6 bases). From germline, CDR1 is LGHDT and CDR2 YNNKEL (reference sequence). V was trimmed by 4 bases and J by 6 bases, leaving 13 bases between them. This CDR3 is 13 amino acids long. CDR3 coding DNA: TGTGCCAGCAGCCGGGACTGGCTTGCCGAGCAGTACTTC. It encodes CASSRDWLAEQYF.

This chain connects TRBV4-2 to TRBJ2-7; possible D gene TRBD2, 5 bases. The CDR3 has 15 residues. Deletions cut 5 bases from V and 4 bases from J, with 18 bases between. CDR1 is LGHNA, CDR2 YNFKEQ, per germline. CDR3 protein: CASSGNPGGPYEQYF. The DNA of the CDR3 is TGTGCCAGCAGCGGAAACCCGGGCGGGCCTTACGAGCAGTACTTC.

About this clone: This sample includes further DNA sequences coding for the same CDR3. The CDR3 nucleotides read TGCGCCAGCAGCCCGGACAGATCCAATCAGCCCCAGCATTTT. This encodes CASSPDRSNQPQHF. The genes are TRBV5-1 and TRBJ1-5; TRBD1 might be the D (6 bases). Per germline, CDR1 SGHRS and CDR2 YFSETQ. V lost 4 bases and J lost 3, with 11 bases in between. The CDR3 covers 14 residues.

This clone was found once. The CDR3 here is CASSPNRGHYEQYF. The CDR3 nucleotides read TGCGCCAGCAGTCCTAACAGGGGGCACTACGAGCAGTACTTC. This chain joins TRBV4-3 and TRBJ2-7; TRBD1 matches at 9 bases. CDR1 LGHNA and CDR2 YSLEER come from the germline V gene. This CDR3 is 14 amino acids long. Trimming took 6 bases from V and 3 from J; bases not matched to a gene: 6.

CDR3 bases: TGCAGTGCTTACCTGACAGGTGGAGGCACCTTC. Residues: CSAYLTGGGTF. The genes are TRBV20-1 and TRBJ1-2; TRBD1 is a possible D gene (6 bases). Germline V lookup: CDR1 DFQATT, CDR2 SNEGSKA (reference sequence). The CDR3 loop spans 11 amino acids. With 5 bases removed from V and 13 bases from J, the gap between germline ends came to 17 bases.

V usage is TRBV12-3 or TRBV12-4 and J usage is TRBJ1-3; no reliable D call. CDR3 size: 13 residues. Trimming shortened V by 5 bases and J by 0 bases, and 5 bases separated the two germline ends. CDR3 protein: CASSVASGNTIYF. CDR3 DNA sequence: TGTGCCAGCAGTGTGGCCTCTGGAAACACCATATATTTT.